Listed below are T cell receptor beta chains from one sample, sequenced in a study of cytomegalovirus exposure and HLA in healthy donors. Using immunoSEQ multiplex PCR, the repertoire was profiled, and TCRdb retains in-frame clones only, with some absent. This repertoire shows tens of thousands of clones, about 73% found once; its top ten account for 15% to 20%. Input material: PBMCs. Source of these receptors: a woman aged 55-69 years in good health and CMV-seropositive. Both conserved end residues are part of each CDR3.

j_call v_call cdr3_aa
TRBJ2-3 TRBV27 CASSLQGVADTQYF
TRBJ1-1 TRBV4-3 CASSLEGDNTEAFF
TRBJ1-2 TRBV4-1 CASSQDMVAANGYTF
TRBJ1-1 TRBV11-2 CASSLETGGTEAFF
TRBJ1-1 TRBV27 CASTRTHLNTEAFF
TRBJ1-5 TRBV5-8 CTSSIQGSSNQPQHF
TRBJ2-1 TRBV6-5 CASSWTSGFYNEQFF
TRBJ1-1 TRBV5-4 CASSTGTGLEAFF
TRBJ2-1 TRBV18 CASSPNQPDRGLYNEQFF
TRBJ1-1 TRBV23-1 CASSRRGKLNTEAFF
TRBJ1-6 TRBV14 CASSQEYLSSYNSPLHF
TRBJ1-2 TRBV15 CATALLRGGNYGYTF
TRBJ2-3 TRBV19 CASIGPGLAADTQYF
TRBJ2-3 TRBV5-1 CASSFDRGEGTQYF
TRBJ2-5 TRBV7-6 CASSLVQGRNTQYF
. TRBV4-2 CASSQERTGTYEQYF
TRBJ2-1 TRBV7-7 CASSLGRGSLNEQFF
TRBJ2-7 TRBV7-9 CSSSLIRAGASAKSEQYF
TRBJ1-4 TRBV7-9 CASSSYGTGGRGEKLFF
TRBJ1-3 TRBV11-2 CASSLDYSGNTIYF
TRBJ1-1 TRBV5-6 CASSLARGRIEAFF
TRBJ2-1 TRBV7-6 CASSRGNEQFF
TRBJ2-7 TRBV7-2 CASSFSGPLEQYF
TRBJ1-1 TRBV2 CASSQQGGSTEAFF
TRBJ2-7 TRBV5-1 CASSLDTAVYEQYF
TRBJ2-2 TRBV4-3 CASTFRRGTGELFF
TRBJ1-4 TRBV13 CASSLGQGSEKLFF
TRBJ2-2 TRBV19 CASSIARFANTGELFF
TRBJ1-1 TRBV20-1 CSVGHDTEAFF
TRBJ1-1 TRBV30 CAWSFRDRNTEAFF
TRBJ2-7 TRBV28 CASSWDQGAPERQYF
TRBJ1-5 TRBV2 CASSGPGQGYQPQHF
TRBJ1-1 TRBV7-9 CASSSLRDSDMNTEAFF
TRBJ2-7 TRBV2 CASSEGRGSEQYF
TRBJ1-1 TRBV2 CASAYDTEAFF
TRBJ2-7 TRBV7-2 CASSLGQASSYEQYF
TRBJ1-6 TRBV4-3 CASSQEESNHSPLHF